This entry lists 28 T cell receptor beta chains sequenced from one sample in a study of cytomegalovirus exposure and HLA in healthy donors. The PCR was carried out with 60 Vbeta primers and 13 Jbeta primers. Clones were read by immunoSEQ multiplex PCR, and TCRdb kept only the in-frame ones, dropping some. This sample has 130,000 to 150,000 clones, with about 78% found just once. The sequencing input was PBMCs. Receptors originate from a male donor in good health and CMV-seronegative.

The V gene is TRBV7-9, the J gene TRBJ2-7; 11 bases agree with TRBD1. The V segment lost 11 bases and the J segment 5 bases; nucleotides outside the gene matches: 11. Germline-derived CDR1 and CDR2 are SEHNR and FQNEAQ (reference sequence). The CDR3 has 14 residues. The CDR3 nucleotides are TGTGCCCTGCGGTGGGGGACAGGGGGGAACGAGCAGTACTTC. Translated: CALRWGTGGNEQYF.

The chain employs TRBV7-3 and TRBJ2-2, with TRBD2 matching 8 bases. Looked up from germline, CDR1 is SGHTA and CDR2 is FQGTGA. With 2 bases clipped from V and 2 bases from J, the junction kept 4 bases outside the gene matches. The CDR3 loop spans 16 amino acids. The CDR3 DNA sequence: TGTGCCAGCAGCTTATTTGGGACTAGTAACACCGGGGAGCTGTTTTTT. This gives the protein CASSLFGTSNTGELFF.

DNA of the CDR3: TGTGCCAGCAGCTCCCTCAGACGGGGCACTGAAGCTTTCTTT. It yields the protein CASSSLRRGTEAFF. The chain is built from TRBV7-2 and TRBJ1-1; D is undetermined. The germline V gene has CDR1 SGHTA and CDR2 FQGNSA. The germline V and J ends were trimmed by 4 bases and 4 bases, with 13 bases remaining between them. The CDR3 is made up of 14 amino acids. The complete variable domain, with remaining parts taken from reference TRBV7-2 and TRBJ1-1, reads GAGVSQSPSNKVTEKGKDVELRCDPISGHTALYWYRQSLGQGLEFLIYFQGNSAPDKSGLPSDRFSAERTGGSVSTLTIQRTQQEDSAVYLCASSSLRRGTEAFFGQGTRLTVV.

A word on this clone: One end of the junction is discordant with germline, which a read error may explain. This chain uses TRBV7-9 with TRBJ1-1; 9 bases fit TRBD1. CDR1 is SEHNR and CDR2 is FQNEAQ in the germline V gene (reference sequence). The CDR3 has 13 amino acids. The CDR3 is CSSSTDRGLEAFF. The CDR3 DNA reads TGTTCCAGCAGCACGGACAGGGGCCTTGAAGCTTTCTTT.

J is TRBJ1-2 and V is TRBV6-4; D is possibly TRBD1 (5 bases). This CDR3 has 13 amino acids. Germline CDR1 and CDR2: MRHNA and SNTAGT. Trimming stripped 8 bases from V and 2 bases from J, with 12 bases between. DNA of the CDR3: TGTGCCAGCCCGGGGGAGGTAAACTATGGCTACACCTTC. Translated: CASPGEVNYGYTF.

This chain joins TRBV2 and TRBJ1-5, with 8 bases lining up with TRBD1. The CDR3 runs to 15 residues. V lost 5 bases to trimming and J lost 2 bases; unmatched junction nucleotides: 5. Per the germline V gene, CDR1 is SNHLY and CDR2 is FYNNEI. The CDR3 sequence is CASSRQGLGNQPQHF. The CDR3 DNA reads as TGTGCCAGCAGTCGACAGGGGTTGGGCAATCAGCCCCAGCATTTT.

In its sample, this clone was seen a few times. The V gene is TRBV5-1, the J gene TRBJ2-1; no clear D. The V end lost 0 bases, the J end lost 6 bases, and 10 bases lay between the germline ends. CDR3 length: 14 residues. Germline V lookup: CDR1 SGHRS, CDR2 YFSETQ. CDR3 region: CASSLGENGNEQFF. The CDR3 DNA reads TGCGCCAGCAGCTTGGGTGAGAATGGCAATGAGCAGTTCTTC.

This chain uses TRBV19 with TRBJ1-4; the match to TRBD1 covers 7 bases. The CDR3 is made up of 14 amino acids. Per germline, CDR1 LNHDA and CDR2 SQIVND (reference sequence). With V trimmed by 5 bases and J by 10 bases, 10 bases remained unmatched. CDR3 nucleotide sequence: TGTGCCAGTAGTCCCGGACAGGCTCTCGGAAAACTGTTTTTT. The encoded protein is CASSPGQALGKLFF.

The V call is TRBV7-9, the J call TRBJ1-1, with D uncertain. V dropped 5 bases and J dropped 9 bases, with 16 bases sitting between them. Germline V gene lookup returns CDR1 SEHNR and CDR2 FQNEAQ (reference sequence). This CDR3 comprises 13 residues. The CDR3 nucleotides read TGTGCCAGCAGCCTGTCTGTGAGTCGTCAAGCTTTCTTT. Translating it yields CASSLSVSRQAFF.

The V call is TRBV5-1, the J call TRBJ2-7; 7 nucleotides align to TRBD1. The CDR3 runs 15 residues. CDR1 is SGHRS and CDR2 is YFSETQ in the germline V gene. The ends lost 5 bases at V and 0 bases at J; junction bases unmatched: 8. CDR3 amino acids: CASRRNRDSSYEQYF. DNA for the CDR3: TGCGCCAGCAGACGGAACCGGGACAGCTCCTACGAGCAGTACTTC.

J is TRBJ1-2 and V is TRBV7-8; D is possibly TRBD1 (5 bases). V was cut by 4 bases and J by 3 bases, with 15 bases left in between. Germline CDR1 SGHVS, CDR2 FQNEAQ. The CDR3 is made up of 15 amino acids. CDR3: CASSYSSGIDYGYTF. Here the CDR3 DNA reads TGTGCCAGCAGCTATTCCTCAGGGATTGACTATGGCTACACCTTC.

This chain connects TRBV6-5 to TRBJ1-4; TRBD1 might be the D (5 bases). This CDR3 contains 14 residues. Germline V gene data show CDR1 as MNHEY and CDR2 as SVGAGI. V lost 2 bases, J lost 8 bases, and 12 bases lay in between. The chain's CDR3 is CASSYRGGDEKLFF. The CDR3 DNA reads TGTGCCAGCAGTTACCGGGGCGGGGACGAAAAACTGTTTTTT.

The chain couples TRBV7-9 to TRBJ2-3, with D tentatively TRBD1 (5 bases). The germline V and J ends were trimmed by 2 bases and 0 bases, with 12 bases remaining between them. Germline-derived CDR1 and CDR2 are SEHNR and FQNEAQ (reference sequence). This CDR3 is built from 16 residues. The DNA of the CDR3 is TGTGCCAGCAGCTTACCCAGGGCTACTAGCACAGATACGCAGTATTTT. Translating gives CASSLPRATSTDTQYF. The entire variable domain, with the rest obtained from reference TRBV7-9 and TRBJ2-3, is as follows: DTGVSQNPRHKITKRGQNVTFRCDPISEHNRLYWYRQTLGQGPEFLTYFQNEAQLEKSRLLSDRFSAERPKGSFSTLEIQRTEQGDSAMYLCASSLPRATSTDTQYFGPGTRLTVL.

Turning to this clone: Different DNA sequences within this sample yield the same CDR3. The chain couples TRBV28 to TRBJ1-5; D may be TRBD1 (5 bases). Germline CDR1 MDHEN, CDR2 SYDVKM. Trimming shortened V by 2 bases and J by 2 bases, and 10 bases separated the two germline ends. The CDR3 consists of 15 residues. The CDR3 sequence: CASSLISGRNQPQHF. Written as DNA, the CDR3 is TGTGCCAGCAGTTTAATATCAGGGCGCAATCAGCCCCAGCATTTT.

This clone has only a few counts. The chain has TRBV7-8 and TRBJ1-4, with unresolved D. Germline V CDR1 and CDR2: SGHVS, FQNEAQ. Deletions cut 5 bases from V and 7 bases from J, with 17 bases between. The CDR3 extends over 15 amino acids. The CDR3 spells CASSPREGDIEKLFF. The CDR3 coding sequence is TGTGCCAGCAGCCCTCGTGAGGGAGACATTGAAAAACTGTTTTTT.

The V and J genes are TRBV25-1 and TRBJ2-7; D not certain. Germline V gene sequence: CDR1 MGHDK, CDR2 SYGVNS. CDR3 size: 15 residues. The V and J ends lost 5 bases and 6 bases respectively, with 20 bases between them. The CDR3 region is CASSPRERVSGEQYF. CDR3 in DNA: TGTGCCAGCAGTCCCCGCGAACGGGTGTCTGGCGAGCAGTACTTC.

The genes are TRBV30 and TRBJ1-5, with 10 positions matching TRBD1. This CDR3 is built from 13 residues. CDR1 is GTSNPN, CDR2 SVGIG, per germline (reference sequence). V shed 8 bases and J 6 bases; nucleotides not matched to a gene: 7. The CDR3 region has the DNA TGTGCCGCCGGGACAGGGGAAGTTCAGCCCCAGCATTTT. Its protein is CAAGTGEVQPQHF.

The chain is built from TRBV27 and TRBJ1-5, with 10 bases identical to TRBD1. V trimming: 8 bases; J trimming: 1 base; junction bases outside the gene matches: 5. Germline V CDR1 and CDR2: MNHEY, SMNVEV (reference sequence). CDR3 size: 15 residues. The CDR3 nucleotides read TGTGCCAGCGGGACAGGGGTTGTGAGCAATCAGCCCCAGCATTTT. It encodes CASGTGVVSNQPQHF.

The V and J genes are TRBV7-3 and TRBJ1-2; the match to TRBD1 covers 8 bases. V trimming: 3 bases; J trimming: 4 bases; junction bases outside the gene matches: 7. CDR1 is SGHTA, CDR2 FQGTGA, per germline. This CDR3 is 15 amino acids long. The CDR3 sequence: CASSFSGQGGYGYTF. In DNA form, the CDR3 reads TGTGCCAGCAGCTTTTCAGGACAGGGCGGCTATGGCTACACCTTC. Full variable domain (rest looked up from reference TRBV7-3 and TRBJ1-2): GAGVSQTPSNKVTEKGKYVELRCDPISGHTALYWYRQSLGQGPEFLIYFQGTGAADDSGLPNDRFFAVRPEGSVSTLKIQRTERGDSAVYLCASSFSGQGGYGYTFGSGTRLTVV.

The chain has TRBV19 and TRBJ1-4; 7 bases align to TRBD1. V trimming: 7 bases; J trimming: 4 bases; junction bases outside the gene matches: 6. Germline lookup yields CDR1 LNHDA and CDR2 SQIVND (reference sequence). This CDR3 spans 14 amino acids. Written as DNA, the CDR3 is TGTGCCAGTACCCAGGGACAGAATAATGAAAAACTGTTTTTT. Protein: CASTQGQNNEKLFF.

V gene TRBV5-1 combines with J gene TRBJ2-7; 8 positions agree with TRBD1. Losses at the gene ends were 4 bases for V and 2 bases for J; bases not matched to a gene: 8. Per the germline V gene, CDR1 is SGHRS and CDR2 is YFSETQ. This CDR3 has 15 amino acids. For the CDR3, the DNA is TGCGCCAGCAGCCGAACCGGGACAGGAACCTACGAGCAGTACTTC. It encodes CASSRTGTGTYEQYF.

The V gene is TRBV28, the J gene TRBJ1-5; D possibly corresponds to TRBD1 (5 bases). CDR1 and CDR2 (germline): MDHEN, SYDVKM. V lost 1 base and J lost 2, with 12 bases in between. The CDR3 length is 16 residues. CDR3 sequence (DNA): TGTGCCAGCAGTTTATTTTTCGGGGGGGGCAATCAGCCCCAGCATTTT. Translated: CASSLFFGGGNQPQHF.

The chain uses TRBV29-1 and TRBJ2-7; D is uncertain. The V and J ends lost 3 bases and 0 bases respectively, with 12 bases between them. The CDR3 has 14 amino acids. Germline values: CDR1 SQVTM, CDR2 ANQGSEA. CDR3 protein: CSVELRSSSYEQYF. DNA for the CDR3: TGCAGCGTTGAGTTGCGGTCGAGCTCCTACGAGCAGTACTTC.

V is TRBV19 and J is TRBJ1-3, with D possibly matching TRBD1 (5 bases). CDR3 size: 14 residues. Looked up from germline, CDR1 is LNHDA and CDR2 is SQIVND (reference sequence). V dropped 3 bases and J dropped 4 bases, with 10 bases sitting between them. This chain's CDR3 is CASSMGRDGNTIYF. Written as DNA, the CDR3 is TGTGCCAGTAGTATGGGGCGAGACGGAAACACCATATATTTT.

The rearrangement links TRBV7-6 to TRBJ1-3; no clear D gene. Trimming took 7 bases from V and 4 from J, leaving 23 bases between them. This CDR3 spans 17 amino acids. CDR1 and CDR2 from the germline V gene are SGHVS and FNYEAQ. The CDR3 coding sequence is TGTGCCAGCACCCTAAAATCACAGAACCCTCTGGGAAACACCATATATTTT. It specifies CASTLKSQNPLGNTIYF.

A single count supports this clone. The genes are TRBV6-4 and TRBJ1-6; no reliable D call. Trimming pared 3 bases from V and 7 bases from J, leaving 10 bases between. This CDR3 is 14 amino acids long. The germline CDR1 and CDR2 sequences are MRHNA and SNTAGT. The CDR3: CASSEEGTNSPLHF. The CDR3 DNA sequence: TGTGCCAGCAGTGAGGAGGGAACGAATTCACCCCTCCACTTT.

The rearrangement uses TRBV7-9 and TRBJ1-1; 9 nucleotides agree with TRBD1. The V gene end was trimmed by 5 bases and the J gene end by 7 bases; junction bases not matched to a gene: 5. The CDR3 length is 13 residues. Germline V lookup: CDR1 SEHNR, CDR2 FQNEAQ (reference sequence). The CDR3 reads CASSTDRGLEAFF. The CDR3 bases are TGTGCCAGCAGCACGGACAGGGGCCTTGAAGCTTTCTTT.

This sequence joins TRBV4-1 and TRBJ1-1; a weak D match, TRBD1 (6 bases). This CDR3 has 17 residues. V was cut by 0 bases and J by 4 bases, with 18 bases left in between. CDR1 is MGHRA, CDR2 YSYEKL, per germline. The CDR3 DNA reads as TGCGCCAGCAGCCAAGATTTCCGGGCAGGGGTGAGCACTGAAGCTTTCTTT. Translating gives CASSQDFRAGVSTEAFF.